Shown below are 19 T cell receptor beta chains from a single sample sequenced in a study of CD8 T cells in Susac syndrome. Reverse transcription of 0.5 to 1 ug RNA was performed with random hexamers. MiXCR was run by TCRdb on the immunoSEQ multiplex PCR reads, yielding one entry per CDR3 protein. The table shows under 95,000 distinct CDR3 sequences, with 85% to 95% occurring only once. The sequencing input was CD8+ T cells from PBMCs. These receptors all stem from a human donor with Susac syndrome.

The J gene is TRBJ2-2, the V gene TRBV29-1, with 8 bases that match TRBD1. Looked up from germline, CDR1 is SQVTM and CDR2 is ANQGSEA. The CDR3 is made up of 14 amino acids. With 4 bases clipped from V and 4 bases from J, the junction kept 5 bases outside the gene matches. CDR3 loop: CSVVSGGFTGELFF. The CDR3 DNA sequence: TGCAGCGTTGTCTCAGGGGGCTTCACCGGGGAGCTGTTTTTT.

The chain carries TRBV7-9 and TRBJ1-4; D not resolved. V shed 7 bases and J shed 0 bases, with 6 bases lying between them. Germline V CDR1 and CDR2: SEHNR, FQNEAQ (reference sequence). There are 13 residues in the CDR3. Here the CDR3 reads CASMDSTNEKLFF. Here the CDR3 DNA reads TGTGCCAGCATGGACTCAACTAATGAAAAACTGTTTTTT.

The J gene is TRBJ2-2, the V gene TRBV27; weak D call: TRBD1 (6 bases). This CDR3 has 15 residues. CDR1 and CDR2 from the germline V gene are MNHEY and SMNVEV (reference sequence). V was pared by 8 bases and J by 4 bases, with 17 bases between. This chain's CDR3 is CASGRTALPTGELFF. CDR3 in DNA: TGTGCCAGCGGCCGGACAGCTCTTCCCACCGGGGAGCTGTTTTTT.

The CDR3 spells CSVELYGQAQRNYGYTF. The CDR3 coding sequence is TGCAGCGTTGAATTGTATGGACAGGCCCAAAGGAACTATGGCTACACCTTC. The chain links TRBV29-1 to TRBJ1-2; the match to TRBD1 covers 7 bases. The junction had 14 bases not matched to a gene; V was cut back by 2 bases and J by 2 bases. This CDR3 comprises 17 residues. Germline values: CDR1 SQVTM, CDR2 ANQGSEA.

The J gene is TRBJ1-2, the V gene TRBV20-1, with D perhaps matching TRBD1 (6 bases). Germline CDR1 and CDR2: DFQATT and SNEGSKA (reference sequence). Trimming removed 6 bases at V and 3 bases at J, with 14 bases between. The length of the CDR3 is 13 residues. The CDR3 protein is CSATLRGYYGYTF. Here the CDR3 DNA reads TGCAGTGCCACACTCAGGGGCTACTATGGCTACACCTTC.

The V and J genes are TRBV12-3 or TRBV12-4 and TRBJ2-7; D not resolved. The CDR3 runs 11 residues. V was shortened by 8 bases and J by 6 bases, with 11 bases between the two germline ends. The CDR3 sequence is CASSLAAEQYF. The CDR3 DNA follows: TGTGCCAGCTCCCTGGCGGCCGAGCAGTACTTC.

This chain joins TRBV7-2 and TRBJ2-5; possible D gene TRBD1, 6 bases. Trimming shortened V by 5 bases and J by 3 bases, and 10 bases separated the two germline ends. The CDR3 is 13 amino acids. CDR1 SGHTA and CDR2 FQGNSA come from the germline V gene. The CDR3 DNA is TGTGCCAGCAGCCAGGGGCGGGAAGAGACCCAGTACTTC. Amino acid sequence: CASSQGREETQYF.

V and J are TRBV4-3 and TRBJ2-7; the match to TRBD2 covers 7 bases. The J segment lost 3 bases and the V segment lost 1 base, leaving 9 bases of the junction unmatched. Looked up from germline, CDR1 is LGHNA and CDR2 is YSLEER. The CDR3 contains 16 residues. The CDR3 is CASSQAAAGTIYEQYF. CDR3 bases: TGCGCCAGCAGCCAAGCAGCCGCCGGGACTATCTACGAGCAGTACTTC.

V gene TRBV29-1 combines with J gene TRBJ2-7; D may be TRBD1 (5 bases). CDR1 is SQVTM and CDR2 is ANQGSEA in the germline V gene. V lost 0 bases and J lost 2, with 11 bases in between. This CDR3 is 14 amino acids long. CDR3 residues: CSVEDPRGTYEQYF. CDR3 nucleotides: TGCAGCGTTGAAGACCCTAGGGGAACCTACGAGCAGTACTTC.

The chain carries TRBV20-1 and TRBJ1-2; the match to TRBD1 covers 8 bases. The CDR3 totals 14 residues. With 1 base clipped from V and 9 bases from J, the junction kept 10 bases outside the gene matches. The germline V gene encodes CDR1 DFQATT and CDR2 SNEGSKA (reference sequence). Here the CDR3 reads CSARAPDRGGSYTF. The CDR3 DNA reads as TGCAGTGCTAGAGCCCCCGACAGGGGAGGAAGCTACACCTTC.

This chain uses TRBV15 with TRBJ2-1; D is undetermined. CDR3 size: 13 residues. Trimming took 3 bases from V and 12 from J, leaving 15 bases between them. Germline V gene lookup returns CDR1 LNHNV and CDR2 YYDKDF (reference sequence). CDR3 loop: CATSSGSLLVQFF. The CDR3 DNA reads TGTGCCACCAGCAGCGGTAGCCTACTCGTGCAGTTCTTC. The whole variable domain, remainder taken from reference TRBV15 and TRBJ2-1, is DAMVIQNPRYQVTQFGKPVTLSCSQTLNHNVMYWYQQKSSQAPKLLFHYYDKDFNNEADTPDNFQSRRPNTSFCFLDIRSPGLGDTAMYLCATSSGSLLVQFFGPGTRLTVL.

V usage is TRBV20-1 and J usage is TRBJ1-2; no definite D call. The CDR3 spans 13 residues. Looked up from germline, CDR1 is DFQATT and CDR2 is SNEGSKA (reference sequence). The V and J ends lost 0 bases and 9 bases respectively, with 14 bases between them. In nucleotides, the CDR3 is TGCAGTGCTAGAGACCCTGAGAGGTTTAGCTACACCTTC. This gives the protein CSARDPERFSYTF.

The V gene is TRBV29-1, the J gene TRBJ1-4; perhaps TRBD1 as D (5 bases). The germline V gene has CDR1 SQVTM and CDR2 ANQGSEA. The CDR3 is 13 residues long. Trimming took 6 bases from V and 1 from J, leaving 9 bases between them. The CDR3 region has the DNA TGCAGCGTCCGGGGGGAAACTAATGAAAAACTGTTTTTT. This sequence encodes CSVRGETNEKLFF.

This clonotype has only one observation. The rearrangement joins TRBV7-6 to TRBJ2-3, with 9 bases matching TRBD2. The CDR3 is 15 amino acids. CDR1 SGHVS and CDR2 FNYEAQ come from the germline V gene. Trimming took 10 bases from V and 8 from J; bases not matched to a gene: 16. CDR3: CATLTSGPGGTTQYF. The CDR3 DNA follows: TGTGCCACCCTGACTAGCGGACCGGGAGGGACTACGCAGTATTTT.

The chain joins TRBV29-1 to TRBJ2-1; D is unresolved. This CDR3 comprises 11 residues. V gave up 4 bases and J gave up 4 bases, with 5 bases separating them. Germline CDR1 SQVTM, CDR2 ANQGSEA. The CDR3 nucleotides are TGCAGCGTTGGGAAATACAATGAGCAGTTCTTC. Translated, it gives CSVGKYNEQFF.

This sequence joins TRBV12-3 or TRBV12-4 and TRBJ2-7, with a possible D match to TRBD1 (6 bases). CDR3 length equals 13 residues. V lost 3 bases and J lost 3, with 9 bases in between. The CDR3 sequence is CASSLRGHYEQYF. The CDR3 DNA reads TGTGCCAGCAGTTTGAGGGGACACTACGAGCAGTACTTC.

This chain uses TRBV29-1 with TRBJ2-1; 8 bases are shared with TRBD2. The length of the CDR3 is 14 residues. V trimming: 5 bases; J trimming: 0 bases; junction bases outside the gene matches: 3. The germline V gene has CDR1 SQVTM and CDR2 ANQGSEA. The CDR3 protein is CSVPSGSSYNEQFF. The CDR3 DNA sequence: TGCAGCGTTCCGAGCGGGAGCTCCTACAATGAGCAGTTCTTC.

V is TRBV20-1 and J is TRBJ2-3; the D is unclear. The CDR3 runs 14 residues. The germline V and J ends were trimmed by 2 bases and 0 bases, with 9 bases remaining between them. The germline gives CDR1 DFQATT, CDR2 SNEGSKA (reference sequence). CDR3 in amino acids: CSARRKSSTDTQYF. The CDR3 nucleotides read TGCAGTGCTAGAAGGAAGTCTAGCACAGATACGCAGTATTTT.

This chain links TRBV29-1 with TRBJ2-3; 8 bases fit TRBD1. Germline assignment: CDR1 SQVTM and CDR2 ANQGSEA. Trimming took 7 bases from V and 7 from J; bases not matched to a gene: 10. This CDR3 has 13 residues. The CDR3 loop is CSEWDRSRNTQYF. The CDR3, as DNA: TGCAGCGAGTGGGACAGGTCACGCAATACGCAGTATTTT.